This TCR beta chain was retrieved from a study of blood T cell repertoires in COVID-19 (dated by TCRdb to the early 2020s). As for the study more broadly: Collaborator samples came from the United States, Italy and Spain and covered acute and convalescent phases of COVID-19. The prospective study material was composed of cDNA or gDNA derived from T cells, B-cell-depleted T cells, or PBMCs. Deeply sampled blood TCRbeta repertoires from subjects exposed to, actively infected with, or recovered from COVID-19 were included in the dataset. The repertoires were released in a freely available public database intended as a resource for research on the immune response to SARS-CoV-2. The samples were drawn from the first 160 participants of the ongoing ImmuneRACE study and from over 950 subjects provided by 6 global collaborators. Sample metadata almost always included a de-identified subject ID, COVID-19 status, age in years and sex. Where HLA class I and class II types were available, the types were taken from metadata supplied by the sample provider, not from assay-based typing.

Results the study describes overall, beyond this receptor: How much clinical and demographic metadata was included differed by source and by participant, and the metadata was provided uncurated.

Participants in the prospective study were enrolled through a virtual design, were aged about 18 to 100 years, and lived in approximately 25 United States geographic areas. In the prospective study, participants were assigned to cohorts based on the clinical history participants reported in a screening survey and a study questionnaire. In the prospective study, whole blood, serum and a nasopharyngeal or oropharyngeal swab were collected from each participant by mobile phlebotomists. Additional blood draws and questionnaires over an approximately two-month period could optionally be provided by prospective study participants. Blood samples from the prospective study were shipped frozen or at room temperature prior to DNA extraction. Points on this clone: The target of this receptor is not known. No much larger clone exists at a distance of one base, and base qualities are not known.

The immunoSEQ Assay, a bias-controlled multiplex PCR, was used to amplify TCRbeta CDR3 regions from genomic DNA. The source study handled its data this way. The number of nucleated cells in each sample was estimated by amplification of reference gene primers within the assay. To quantify the absolute abundance of each unique TCRbeta CDR3 rearrangement, sequence reads were collapsed and filtered. For each sample, productive Simpson clonality was calculated as the square root of Simpson's diversity index across productive rearrangements. TCRdb's version of the immuneACCESS table is confined to in-frame rearrangements and falls short of the full clone set. An unresolved V gene accounts for under half of the shortfall where checked; the remainder is of unknown origin. The V and J calls and the clone size are those of that table, but D and trimming were determined from the DNA. The sample yields under 200,000 clones; over 70% were counted once. About 5.3% of the sample is in the top ten clones.

This TCR derives from a woman between 40 and 55 years old with acute COVID-19. The sequencing sample was made of PBMCs or T cells enriched from blood (not recorded which).

This receptor carries the CDR3 CATLPTAGLVSNEQFF. The sequenced DNA is TGTGCCACGCTCCCCACGGCGGGGCTAGTATCAAATGAGCAGTTCTTC. The chain couples TRBV15 to TRBJ2-1; the D region possibly corresponds to TRBD2 (6 bases align). Inclusive of the bounding cysteine and phenylalanine, the CDR3 is 16 residues long. The entry retains the CDR3 DNA only, 48 bases that are in frame from base 1. Sequences LNHNV (CDR1) and YYDKDF (CDR2) are obtained from the germline V gene (reference sequence). The junction carries 25 bases between V and J, which are trimmed by 9 bases and 7 bases respectively.